This T cell receptor beta chain derives from a study of identical twins (dated by TCRdb to 2016 to 2017). With respect to the entire study: The study deep-sequenced TCR alpha and beta repertoires from monozygotic twins, unrelated adults of various ages and cord blood to test whether fetal clonotypes persist. Replicate twin experiments were performed at different times using different library preparation protocols to rule out contamination. Results and caveats for the whole study, not just this receptor: Conclusions relied on cross-sectional statistical analysis, since the same donors could not be followed over many years. Zero-insertion analyses could be partly confounded by invariant T cells such as MAIT and iNKT, although diverse VJ usage argued against such confounding for most clonotypes. Recombination models systematically underestimated out-of-frame TCR alpha sharing in monozygotic twins but agreed with sharing between unrelated individuals. Compared with coincidental sharing between unrelated individuals, out-of-frame TCR alpha sequences shared between twins had an excess of sequences with low generation probability. Abundant cord blood beta clonotypes had fewer insertions, young adult naive repertoires showed a similar but weaker trend, and memory repertoires showed no such trend. The excess sharing between twins in beta out-of-frame sequences was weaker because fewer shared sequences reduced the signal-to-noise ratio.

Note on this clonotype: This clone's antigen is unknown. No qualities accompany the bases; no much larger clone lies one base away.

The protocol used for the library was 5' RACE. The instrument given in TCRdb is Illumina HiSeq 2000. Template switching added a universal primer binding site, and the final cDNA carried a unique molecular identifier that allowed TCR cDNA molecules to be counted accurately. Specific primers in the conserved constant-segment region were used to synthesize first-strand cDNA for TCR alpha and beta chains. Each cDNA library was double barcoded, with a SMART-Mk sample barcode plus Illumina barcodes, to control for contamination. Two successive PCR steps introduced TruSeq adapter sequences along with Illumina sample barcodes. Sequencing of the TCR alpha and beta cDNA libraries was done on the Illumina HiSeq platform using custom primers. From the authors' description of their analysis: Unique molecular identifiers were extracted from raw reads with MiGEC, and CDR3 positions were determined with MiXCR. Recombination models were inferred per individual with the repgenHMM and IGoR tools using an EM algorithm. Shared clonotypes were analyzed with the tcR package in R, and sharing was normalized by the product of cloneset sizes. To study raw recombination free of thymic and clonal selection effects, out-of-frame nonproductive sequences were analyzed. TCRdb reworked the public reads: Q25 trimming with fastp, MiXCR clone assembly, productive beta chains retained. For every CDR3 protein sequence, its rows merge into one entry that carries the most common genes and DNA. The V and J calls and clone size are TCRdb's, not the authors'. This sample is represented by some 560,000 distinct CDR3 sequences; 9.5% to 10% of them were singletons. The ten biggest clones cover roughly 3% of the sample.

Reading from cysteine to phenylalanine, the CDR3 counts 15 amino acids. Only CDR3 DNA is held: 45 bases, read in frame from base 1. The trim is 5 bases for V and 7 bases for J, with a gap of 17 bases between the germline ends. Every donor was a healthy Caucasian. The twin cohort comprised three pairs of female monozygotic twins, all aged roughly 18 to 30 years. The RNA used for TCR libraries was isolated from peripheral blood mononuclear cells. The same sample was also used in a study of yellow fever vaccine responses in identical twins. The second study reports: The authors reported that the T cell response to vaccination in identical twins appeared partly convergent and partly personalized. In identical twins, the study followed T cell clones that responded to the vaccine with precision.

The sequencing input was PBMCs. The source of this sequence is a woman younger than 35 in good health. Here the chain combines TRBV12-3 or TRBV12-4 and TRBJ1-4; TRBD1 is a weak D gene call, 6 bases matching. The CDR3 here reads CASSPSLRDTEKLFF. The sequence in DNA is TGTGCCAGCAGTCCCTCTCTTCGGGACACTGAAAAACTGTTTTTT.